The present T cell receptor (beta chain) was sequenced within a study of blood T cell repertoires in COVID-19. Study information: Sources were T cells, B-cell-depleted T cells, or PBMCs; the material itself was cDNA or gDNA.

The germline gives CDR1 SGHAT, CDR2 FQNNGV. This CDR3 has 15 amino acids. J lost 5 bases, V lost 4 bases, and 9 bases had no gene match. TCRdb's table, derived via immunoSEQ multiplex PCR, lists solely in-frame clones and lacks some. The table records some 120,000 clones, around 79% of them present only once. The sequence came from a man at least 80 years old with acute or convalescent COVID-19. The sample was peripheral blood. The chain links TRBV11-2 to TRBJ2-5; 8 bases fit TRBD2. CDR3 bases: TGTGCCAGCAGCTCCTCGGGGGGGTATGGCGAGACCCAGTACTTC. Its translation is CASSSSGGYGETQYF.